The present TCR beta chain was sequenced within a study of OX40 agonist ivuxolimab in advanced cancers. Germline values: CDR1 SGDLS, CDR2 YYNGEE. V was cut by 3 bases and J by 7 bases, with 14 bases left in between. The CDR3 consists of 13 residues. Repertoires were generated with immunoSEQ multiplex PCR, while TCRdb's copy carries only in-frame clones and drops some. The table lists tens of thousands of clones, more than 90% of them singletons. The sample in question was CD4+ or CD8+ T cells sorted from blood, obtained in a trial of the OX40 agonist ivuxolimab. The J gene is TRBJ2-7, the V gene TRBV9; possibly TRBD1 for D (5 bases). The source of this sequence is an adult with an advanced solid tumor such as melanoma, head and neck, liver or kidney cancer. CDR3 DNA sequence: TGTGCCAGCAGCGACACGACAGAAGGTGAGCAGTACTTC. This encodes CASSDTTEGEQYF.